The clone carrying this T cell receptor (beta chain) was seen only a few times. Antigen: not known. The CDR3 runs to 15 residues. The V and J ends lost 5 bases and 0 bases, in that order; junction bases with no gene match: 5. Germline V lookup: CDR1 DFQATT, CDR2 SNEGSKA (reference sequence). The source of the sample is a study of identical twins. Via MiXCR, TCRdb re-called the 5' RACE reads, giving one row per CDR3 protein. The sample comprises hundreds of thousands of distinct CDR3 sequences, 8.6% of which are singletons, and approximately 0.89% rests with the top ten. Notes on the study in general: Potential partial confounding of zero-insertion analyses by invariant MAIT and iNKT cells was noted.

These data are also associated with another study on yellow fever vaccine responses in identical twins.

The rearrangement links TRBV20-1 to TRBJ2-3; 10 bases align to TRBD2. The sequenced sample consisted of PBMCs. The TCR originated in a woman between 18 and 30 years old in good health. CDR3 loop: CSARRTSGSTDTQYF. In nucleotides, the CDR3 is TGCAGTGCTCGGAGGACTAGCGGCAGCACAGATACGCAGTATTTT.